This T cell receptor beta chain was sequenced in a study of identical twins. The V segment lost 3 bases and the J segment 4 bases; nucleotides outside the gene matches: 2. The CDR3 spans 13 residues. Germline assignment: CDR1 LNHDA and CDR2 SQIVND (reference sequence). One entry per CDR3 protein, called by TCRdb with MiXCR from the 5' RACE reads. The sample comprises more than 1.5 million distinct CDR3 sequences, less than 40% of which are singletons, and 0.27% rests with the top ten. This sequence originates from a newborn girl in good health. The sequenced sample consisted of cord blood. The chain is built from TRBV19 and TRBJ1-2, with 7 positions matching TRBD1. As DNA, the CDR3 is TGTGCCAGTAGTATTGCAGGGGGCTATGGCTACACCTTC. Translating it yields CASSIAGGYGYTF.